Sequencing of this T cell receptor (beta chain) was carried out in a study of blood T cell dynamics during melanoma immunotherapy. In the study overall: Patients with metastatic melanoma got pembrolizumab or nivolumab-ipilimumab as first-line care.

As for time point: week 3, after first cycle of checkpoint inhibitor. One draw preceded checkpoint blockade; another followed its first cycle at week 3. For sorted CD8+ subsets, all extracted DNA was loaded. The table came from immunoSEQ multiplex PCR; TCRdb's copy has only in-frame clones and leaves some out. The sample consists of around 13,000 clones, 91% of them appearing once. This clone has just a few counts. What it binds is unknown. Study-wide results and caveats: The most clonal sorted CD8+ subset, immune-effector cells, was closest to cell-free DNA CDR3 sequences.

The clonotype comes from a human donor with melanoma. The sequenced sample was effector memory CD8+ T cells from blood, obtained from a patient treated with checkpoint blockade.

DNA of the CDR3: TGTGCCAGTAGTTACGGACGGGAAGGCTACGAGCAGTACTTC. Its translation is CASSYGREGYEQYF. The chain links TRBV19 to TRBJ2-7, with D possibly TRBD2 on 5 matching bases. Germline V gives CDR1 LNHDA, CDR2 SQIVND (reference sequence). The ends were cut back, 5 bases at V and 3 bases at J, with 14 bases in the middle. This CDR3 spans 14 amino acids.